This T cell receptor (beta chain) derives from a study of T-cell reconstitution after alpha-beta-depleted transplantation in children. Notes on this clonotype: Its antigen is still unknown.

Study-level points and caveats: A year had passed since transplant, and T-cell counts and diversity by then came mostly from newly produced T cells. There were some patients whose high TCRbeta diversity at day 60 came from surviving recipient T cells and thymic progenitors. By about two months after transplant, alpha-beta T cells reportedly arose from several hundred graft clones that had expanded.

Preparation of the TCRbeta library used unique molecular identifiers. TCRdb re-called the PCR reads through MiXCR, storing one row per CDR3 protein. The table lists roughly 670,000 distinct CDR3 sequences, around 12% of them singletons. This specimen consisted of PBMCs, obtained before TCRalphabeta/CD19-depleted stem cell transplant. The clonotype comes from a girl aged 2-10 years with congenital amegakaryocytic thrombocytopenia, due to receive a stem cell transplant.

CDR3 nucleotide sequence: TGTGCCAGCAGCTTAGGCAGGGGTAATGGTCGGTACTTC. Translated: CASSLGRGNGRYF. This chain joins TRBV7-9 and TRBJ2-7, with a possible D match to TRBD1 (6 bases). The CDR3 sequence is 13 residues long. Germline CDR1 reads SEHNR; CDR2 reads FQNEAQ (reference sequence). Trimming took off 1 base at V and 12 bases at J, with 16 bases between the two ends.